This T cell receptor beta chain was obtained from a study of Graves' ophthalmopathy and Graves' hyperthyroidism. Amplified TCR beta CDR3 regions were obtained using RNA transcripts as template. An opening RT-PCR round employed HTBI primers and preceded a second-round multiplex PCR. MiXCR was run by TCRdb on the multiplex PCR reads, yielding one entry per CDR3 protein. The top ten clones hold more than 9% of a sample with fewer than 350,000 distinct CDR3 sequences, roughly a sixth of them seen once. There are 14 residues in the CDR3. The V and J ends lost 2 bases and 1 base respectively, with 8 bases between them. Germline V lookup: CDR1 LNHDA, CDR2 SQIVND (reference sequence). Physicians reached a diagnosis by relying on clinical symptoms, serum thyroxine, TRAb, thyroid ultrasound and orbital computed tomography. This clonotype was seen ten or more times.

The chain joins TRBV19 to TRBJ1-1; TRBD1 is a possible D gene (6 bases). The clonotype comes from an adult man with Graves' ophthalmopathy. Sequences were obtained from peripheral blood. The CDR3 loop is CASSILQGNTEAFF. As DNA, the CDR3 is TGTGCCAGTAGTATATTACAGGGGAACACTGAAGCTTTCTTT.